The clone carrying this T cell receptor (beta chain) was counted at least ten times. Its target is not known. These data are taken from a study of T cells in Graves' hyperthyroidism and ophthalmopathy. Exclusions: uncontrolled infection, other autoimmune disease, pregnancy, lactation. The CDR3 regions of TCR beta were amplified from RNA transcripts. HTBI primers were employed in a first-round RT-PCR of the TCR CDR3. Each CDR3 protein is one row after TCRdb ran MiXCR on the multiplex PCR reads. The sample has around 600,000 distinct CDR3 sequences; nearly 45% are singletons. Study-wide points: Most thyroid clonotypes expanded above 0.001 appeared in blood too.

V shed 5 bases and J shed 10 bases, with 21 bases lying between them. The CDR3 spans 16 residues. The receptor comes from an adult man with Graves' disease, either hyperthyroidism or ophthalmopathy (not recorded which). What was sequenced was peripheral blood or thyroid tissue (not recorded which). This sequence joins TRBV12-3 or TRBV12-4 and TRBJ1-6; D gene unclear. The CDR3 nucleotides read TGTGCCAGCAGTCCAGTGGGTGGAGGGCCATCCTCACCCCTCCACTTT. Translating gives CASSPVGGGPSSPLHF.